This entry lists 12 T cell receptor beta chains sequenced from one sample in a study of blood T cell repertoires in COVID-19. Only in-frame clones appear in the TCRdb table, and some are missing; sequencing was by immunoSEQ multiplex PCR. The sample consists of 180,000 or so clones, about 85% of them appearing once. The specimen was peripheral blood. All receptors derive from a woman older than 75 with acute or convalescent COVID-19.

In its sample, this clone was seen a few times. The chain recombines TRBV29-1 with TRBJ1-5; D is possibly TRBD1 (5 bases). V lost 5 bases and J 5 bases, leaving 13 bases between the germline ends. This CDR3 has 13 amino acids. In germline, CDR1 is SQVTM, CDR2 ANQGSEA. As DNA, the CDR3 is TGCAGCGTTCGGGACCCGGGGGATCAGCCCCAGCATTTT. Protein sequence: CSVRDPGDQPQHF.

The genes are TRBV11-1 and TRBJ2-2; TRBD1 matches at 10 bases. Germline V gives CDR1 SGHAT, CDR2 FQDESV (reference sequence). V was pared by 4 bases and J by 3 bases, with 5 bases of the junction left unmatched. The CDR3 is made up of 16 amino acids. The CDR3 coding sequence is TGTGCCAGCAGCTCGACAGGGGGCGCGGACACCGGGGAGCTGTTTTTT. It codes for CASSSTGGADTGELFF.

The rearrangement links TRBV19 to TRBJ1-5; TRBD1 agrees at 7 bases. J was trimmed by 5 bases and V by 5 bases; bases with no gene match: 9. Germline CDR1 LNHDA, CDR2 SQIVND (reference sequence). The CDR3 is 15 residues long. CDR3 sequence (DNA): TGTGCCAGTAGTGTACGACAGGGTTTATATCAGCCCCAGCATTTT. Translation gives CASSVRQGLYQPQHF. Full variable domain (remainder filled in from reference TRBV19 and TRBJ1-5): DGGITQSPKYLFRKEGQNVTLSCEQNLNHDAMYWYRQDPGQGLRLIYYSQIVNDFQKGDIAEGYSVSREKKESFPLTVTSAQKNPTAFYLCASSVRQGLYQPQHFGDGTRLSIL.

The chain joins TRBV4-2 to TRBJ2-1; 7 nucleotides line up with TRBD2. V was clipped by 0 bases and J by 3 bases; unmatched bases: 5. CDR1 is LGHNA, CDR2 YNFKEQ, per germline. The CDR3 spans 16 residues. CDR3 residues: CASSQDPTSVYNEQFF. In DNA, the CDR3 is TGTGCCAGCAGCCAAGATCCCACTAGCGTCTACAATGAGCAGTTCTTC.

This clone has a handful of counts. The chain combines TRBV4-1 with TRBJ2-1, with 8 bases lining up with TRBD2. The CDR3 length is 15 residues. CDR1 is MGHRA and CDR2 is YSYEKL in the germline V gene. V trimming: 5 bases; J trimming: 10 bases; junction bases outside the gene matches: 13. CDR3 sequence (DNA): TGCGCCAGCAGCTACCCCGGGACTAGGGGTCAGGAGCAGTTCTTC. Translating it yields CASSYPGTRGQEQFF.

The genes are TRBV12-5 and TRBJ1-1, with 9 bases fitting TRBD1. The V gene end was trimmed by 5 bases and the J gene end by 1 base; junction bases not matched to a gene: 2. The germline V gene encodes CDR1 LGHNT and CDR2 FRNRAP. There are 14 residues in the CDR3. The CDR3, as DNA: TGTGCTAGTGGTCGGACAGGGGCGAACACTGAAGCTTTCTTT. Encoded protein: CASGRTGANTEAFF.

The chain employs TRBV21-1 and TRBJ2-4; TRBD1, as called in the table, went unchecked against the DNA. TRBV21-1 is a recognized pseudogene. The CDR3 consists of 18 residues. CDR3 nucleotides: TGTGCCAGCAGCAAAGTAGGGGACAGGGGGCCCAGGGTTAACATTCAGTACTTC. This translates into CASSKVGDRGPRVNIQYF.

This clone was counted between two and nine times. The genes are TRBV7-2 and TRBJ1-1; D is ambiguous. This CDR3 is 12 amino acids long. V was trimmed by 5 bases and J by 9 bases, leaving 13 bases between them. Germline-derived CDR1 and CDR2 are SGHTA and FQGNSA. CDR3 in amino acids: CASSPGRKKAFF. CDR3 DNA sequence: TGTGCCAGCAGCCCAGGCCGGAAAAAAGCTTTCTTT.

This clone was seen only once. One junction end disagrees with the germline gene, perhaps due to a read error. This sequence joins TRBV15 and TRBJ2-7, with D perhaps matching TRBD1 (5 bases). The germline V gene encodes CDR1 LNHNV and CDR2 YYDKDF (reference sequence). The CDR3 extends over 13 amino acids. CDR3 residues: CATSRGQTYEQYF. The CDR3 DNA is TGTGCCACCAGTAGAGGACAAACCTACGAGCAGTACTTC.

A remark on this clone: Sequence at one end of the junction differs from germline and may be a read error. CDR3 DNA: TGTGCTAGTGGCTTGGACAGGGCAGAAGCTTTCTTT. This gives the protein CASGLDRAEAFF. The V call is TRBV12-5, the J call TRBJ1-1; 8 bases map to TRBD1. Germline V gene sequence: CDR1 LGHNT, CDR2 FRNRAP. This CDR3 has 12 residues.

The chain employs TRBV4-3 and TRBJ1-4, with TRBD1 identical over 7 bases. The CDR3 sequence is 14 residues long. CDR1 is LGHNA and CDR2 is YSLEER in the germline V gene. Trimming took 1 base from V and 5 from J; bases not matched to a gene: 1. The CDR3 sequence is CASSQGTGNEKLFF. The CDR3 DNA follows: TGCGCCAGCAGCCAAGGGACAGGCAATGAAAAACTGTTTTTT.

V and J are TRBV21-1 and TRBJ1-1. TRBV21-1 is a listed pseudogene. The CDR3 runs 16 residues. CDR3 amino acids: CASSTALQPMNTEAFF. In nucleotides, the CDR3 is TGTGCCAGCAGCACCGCCCTCCAACCTATGAACACTGAAGCTTTCTTT.